These T cell receptor beta chains were read from a single sample in a study of blood T cell repertoires in COVID-19. Sequencing was performed with immunoSEQ multiplex PCR; in TCRdb, only in-frame clones are kept and a portion is missing. The sample shows 90,000 to 120,000 clones, more than 70% of them seen only once. The sample consisted of peripheral blood. Receptor source: a middle-aged man with active or convalescent COVID-19. The CDR3 runs from the conserved cysteine through the conserved F or W.

v_call cdr3_aa
TRBV19 CASSVQGKKGYTF
TRBV28 CASSLLGGQYF
TRBV6-5 CASKRELGTGELFF
TRBV4-1 CASSQDRGLFYEQYF
TRBV20-1 CSAEQGTEAFF
TRBV2 CASSESRGLASEGEQFF
TRBV9 CASSPRQGVETQYF
TRBV10-3 CAISGDSYETQYF
TRBV20-1 CSANRWNEQFF
TRBV28 CAAAPLGEVNTEAFF
TRBV19 CASILGQGDYGYTF
TRBV10-3 CAIRLGGAVSWEQYF
TRBV30 CAWSFRGIYEQYF
TRBV18 CASSYRGLGQGQFF
TRBV3-1/TRBV3-2 CASSQRTGPGGYTF
TRBV30 CAWRRTSGTNEQFF
TRBV21-1 CASSPHRQDSYEQYF
TRBV7-9 CASSFDRPGNTIYF
TRBV24-1 CAIGQGYEQYF
TRBV3-1/TRBV3-2 CASSLSGQGNNEQFF
TRBV5-1 CASSDRGTSYEQYF
TRBV3-1/TRBV3-2 CASSQDPGGLGNTIYF
TRBV6-6 CASSYVLAGGTGELFF
TRBV9 CASSVWGTNTEAFF
TRBV30 CAWGWGLDEQYF
TRBV18 CASSPKNEKLFF
TRBV30 CAWSMSGELFF
TRBV11-2 CASSPDSSNSPLHF
TRBV2 CASRADRVMAGELFF
TRBV27 CASSRGFNYGYTF
TRBV7-2 CASSLGWGRTTETQYF